This T cell receptor beta chain was sequenced for a study of blood T cell repertoires in COVID-19. Overall study context: Italy, Spain and the United States were the sources of the convalescent and acute COVID-19 samples. Sources were T cells, B-cell-depleted T cells, or PBMCs; the material itself was cDNA or gDNA.

CDR1 and CDR2 (germline): SGHNT, YENEEA. Germline trimming cut 3 bases from V and 9 bases from J; bases unmatched to any gene: 9. The CDR3 is 15 residues long. In the authors' workflow: Estimation of nucleated cell counts relied on the amplification of reference gene primers. Here immunoSEQ multiplex PCR was the method, and the copy in TCRdb shows in-frame clones only, minus some. The V and J calls and clone size are taken from that table; D and trimming were inferred from the DNA. Of about 190,000 clones in the sample, more than 60% are singletons; the top ten hold 9.5% to 15%. The chain has TRBV11-3 and TRBJ2-1; TRBD2 matches at 9 bases. The specimen was peripheral blood. The TCR sequence derives from a woman in her 50s with acute or convalescent COVID-19. The CDR3 region has the DNA TGTGCCAGCAGCTTTAGCGGGGGCCCCGGAGGTGAGCAGTTCTTC. This translates into CASSFSGGPGGEQFF.